Listed here are 18 T cell receptor beta chains from one sample, sequenced in a study of cytomegalovirus exposure and HLA in healthy donors (dated by TCRdb to 2016 to 2017). Libraries were prepared through the immunoSEQ multiplex PCR assay. The multiplex PCR relied on a mix of 60 forward primers for TCR Vbeta segments and 13 reverse primers for TCR Jbeta segments. The table was pulled from immuneACCESS by TCRdb, which kept in-frame rearrangements only. Such tables lose some clones; where checked, under half of the loss comes from unresolved V genes, and the rest has no known cause. The sample table holds 150,000 to 170,000 clones, of which over 65% were seen once. The top ten clonotypes cover about 2.1% of the sample. The sample consisted of PBMCs. The source is a man aged 25-40 years in good health and CMV-seronegative.

The chain's CDR3 is CAGSQGNQPQHF. The CDR3 nucleotides read TGTGCCGGATCACAGGGGAATCAGCCCCAGCATTTT. V and J are TRBV6-6 and TRBJ1-5; the match to TRBD1 covers 7 bases. The CDR3 sequence is 12 residues long. J gave up 4 bases and V 11 bases, and 5 bases lay outside the gene matches. In germline, CDR1 is MNHNY, CDR2 SVGAGI (reference sequence).

The rearrangement links TRBV5-4 to TRBJ2-1; unclear D gene. The CDR3 is made up of 15 amino acids. Trimming left V 1 base short and J 2 bases short, with 10 bases between. Germline V gene lookup returns CDR1 SGHNT and CDR2 YYREEE (reference sequence). The CDR3 DNA reads as TGTGCCAGCAGCTTGAAGACACAGCCCTACAATGAGCAGTTCTTC. Protein sequence: CASSLKTQPYNEQFF.

V and J are TRBV19 and TRBJ2-6, with 8 bases matching TRBD1. With V trimmed by 6 bases and J by 1 base, 17 bases remained unmatched. CDR3 length: 20 amino acids. CDR1 LNHDA and CDR2 SQIVND come from the germline V gene (reference sequence). In DNA, the CDR3 is TGTGCCAGTAGGGTGGTTTCGGGCGGGACAGGCATGTCTGGGGCCAACGTCCTGACTTTC. Translation: CASRVVSGGTGMSGANVLTF.

The J gene is TRBJ2-7, the V gene TRBV19; tentatively, D is TRBD1 (6 bases). The CDR3 consists of 16 residues. Per the germline V gene, CDR1 is LNHDA and CDR2 is SQIVND (reference sequence). Trimming left V 2 bases short and J 0 bases short, with 14 bases between. The CDR3 protein is CASSISDSIISYEQYF. For the CDR3, the DNA is TGTGCCAGTAGTATATCGGACAGCATCATCTCCTACGAGCAGTACTTC.

The rearrangement uses TRBV29-1 and TRBJ1-2; TRBD1 is a possible D gene (6 bases). From germline, CDR1 is SQVTM and CDR2 ANQGSEA. V was pared by 4 bases and J by 3 bases, with 9 bases between. This CDR3 region has 12 residues. The CDR3 reads CSVGTDYYGYTF. The CDR3 nucleotides are TGCAGCGTTGGGACAGACTACTATGGCTACACCTTC.

The CDR3: CASSLDSGVHGYTF. Here the CDR3 DNA reads TGCGCCAGCAGCTTGGATTCAGGGGTCCATGGCTACACCTTC. The chain has TRBV5-1 and TRBJ1-2; D is perhaps TRBD1 (6 bases). With 0 bases removed from V and 6 bases from J, the gap between germline ends came to 12 bases. This CDR3 has 14 amino acids. Germline V CDR1 and CDR2: SGHRS, YFSETQ. Based on the CDR3 plus reference TRBV5-1 and TRBJ1-2, the full variable domain is KAGVTQTPRYLIKTRGQQVTLSCSPISGHRSVSWYQQTPGQGLQFLFEYFSETQRNKGNFPGRFSGRQFSNSRSEMNVSTLELGDSALYLCASSLDSGVHGYTFGSGTRLTVV.

The rearrangement joins TRBV28 to TRBJ1-2; TRBD1 matches at 8 bases. Unmatched junction bases numbered 9, after V lost 5 bases and J lost 13 bases. CDR1 is MDHEN, CDR2 SYDVKM, per germline. The CDR3 is 12 residues long. CDR3 in DNA: TGTGCCAGCAGTCTCCGAACAGGGGGGCTCACCTTC. It translates to CASSLRTGGLTF.

V gene TRBV30 combines with J gene TRBJ1-2; TRBD1 agrees at 7 bases. The CDR3 runs to 13 residues. Trimming took 0 bases from V and 8 from J; bases not matched to a gene: 6. Germline V CDR1 and CDR2: GTSNPN, SVGIG (reference sequence). The CDR3 sequence is CAWSVGQDGGYTF. CDR3 DNA: TGTGCCTGGAGTGTCGGACAGGATGGCGGCTACACCTTC.

This clone was observed a handful of times. This chain uses TRBV15 with TRBJ2-1, with unresolved D. V shed 0 bases and J shed 13 bases, with 13 bases lying between them. The CDR3 covers 13 residues. The germline CDR1 and CDR2 sequences are LNHNV and YYDKDF (reference sequence). CDR3 residues: CATSRDISRSQFF. CDR3 sequence (DNA): TGTGCCACCAGCAGAGATATCAGTCGGAGTCAGTTCTTC.

The J gene is TRBJ2-1, the V gene TRBV9; 16 nucleotides match TRBD2. Trimming removed 3 bases from V and 9 bases from J; junction bases left unmatched: 9. Germline V gives CDR1 SGDLS, CDR2 YYNGEE. The length of the CDR3 is 17 residues. In DNA, the CDR3 is TGTGCCAGCAGCGGGGGGACTAGCGGGGGGGTTGGGAGTGAGCAGTTCTTC. It codes for CASSGGTSGGVGSEQFF.

With respect to this clone: At one end the junction does not follow the germline gene, possibly because of a read error. The rearrangement links TRBV6-1 to TRBJ2-7; a possible D gene is TRBD1 (6 bases). This CDR3 is 13 amino acids long. Per the germline V gene, CDR1 is MNHNS and CDR2 is SASEGT. DNA for the CDR3: TGTGCCAGCAGTGAATTTCCGGACAGCAGGAAGTCCTTC. Protein: CASSEFPDSRKSF.

This chain uses TRBV14 with TRBJ2-7; TRBD2 agrees at 8 bases. From germline, CDR1 is SGHDN and CDR2 FVKESK. Trimming removed 4 bases from V and 4 bases from J; junction bases left unmatched: 18. CDR3 length: 18 residues. This CDR3 reads CASSPGGLAGRDGYEQYF. CDR3 nucleotides: TGTGCCAGCAGCCCCGGCGGGCTAGCGGGTCGGGATGGGTACGAGCAGTACTTC.

The rearrangement uses TRBV5-4 and TRBJ2-7, with 7 positions matching TRBD1. The CDR3 length is 13 residues. The trim removed 4 bases at V and 6 bases at J, leaving 7 bases unmatched. Germline-derived CDR1 and CDR2 are SGHNT and YYREEE (reference sequence). The CDR3 loop reads CASSPGQVGEQYF. The CDR3 nucleotides read TGTGCCAGCAGCCCAGGACAGGTTGGCGAGCAGTACTTC.

This clone was recorded only once. The J gene is TRBJ1-1, the V gene TRBV5-1; D gene unclear. This CDR3 is 14 amino acids long. Trimming pared 1 base from V and 0 bases from J, leaving 7 bases between. Germline V gene sequence: CDR1 SGHRS, CDR2 YFSETQ. The CDR3 coding sequence is TGCGCCAGCAGCTTGAGCAGGCTGAACACTGAAGCTTTCTTT. Its translation: CASSLSRLNTEAFF. The full variable domain, with the rest looked up from reference TRBV5-1 and TRBJ1-1, is KAGVTQTPRYLIKTRGQQVTLSCSPISGHRSVSWYQQTPGQGLQFLFEYFSETQRNKGNFPGRFSGRQFSNSRSEMNVSTLELGDSALYLCASSLSRLNTEAFFGQGTRLTVV.

The rearrangement links TRBV6-5 to TRBJ1-2; D might be TRBD1 (5 bases). Per the germline V gene, CDR1 is MNHEY and CDR2 is SVGAGI. This CDR3 has 13 residues. The V end was cut by 6 bases, the J end by 3 bases, with 11 bases between. This CDR3 reads CASSPGTYYGYTF. The CDR3 DNA reads TGTGCCAGCAGCCCCGGGACTTACTATGGCTACACCTTC.

Details on this clone: The junction differs from germline at one of its ends, possibly a read error. The chain is built from TRBV5-4 and TRBJ1-2; no firm D call. This CDR3 comprises 13 residues. Germline-derived CDR1 and CDR2 are SGHNT and YYREEE (reference sequence). CDR3 DNA: TGTGCCAGCAGCCCCGGGAGAAACTATGGCTACCCCTTC. Amino acid sequence: CASSPGRNYGYPF.

This clone was picked up a small number of times. V and J are TRBV7-2 and TRBJ2-3, with D unresolved. Trimming removed 2 bases from V and 0 bases from J, with 6 bases in between. The CDR3 loop spans 14 amino acids. The V gene's germline CDR1 is SGHTA and CDR2 FQGNSA. CDR3 loop: CASSLYSSTDTQYF. The CDR3 nucleotides are TGTGCCAGCAGCTTATACTCTAGCACAGATACGCAGTATTTT.

This chain uses TRBV6-5 with TRBJ1-5, with 9 bases fitting TRBD1. The CDR3 contains 15 residues. Germline loops: CDR1 MNHEY, CDR2 SVGAGI. V shed 4 bases and J 2 bases; nucleotides not matched to a gene: 3. The CDR3 DNA reads TGTGCCAGCAGTTCGGACAGGGGTGGCAATCAGCCCCAGCATTTT. This codes for CASSSDRGGNQPQHF.